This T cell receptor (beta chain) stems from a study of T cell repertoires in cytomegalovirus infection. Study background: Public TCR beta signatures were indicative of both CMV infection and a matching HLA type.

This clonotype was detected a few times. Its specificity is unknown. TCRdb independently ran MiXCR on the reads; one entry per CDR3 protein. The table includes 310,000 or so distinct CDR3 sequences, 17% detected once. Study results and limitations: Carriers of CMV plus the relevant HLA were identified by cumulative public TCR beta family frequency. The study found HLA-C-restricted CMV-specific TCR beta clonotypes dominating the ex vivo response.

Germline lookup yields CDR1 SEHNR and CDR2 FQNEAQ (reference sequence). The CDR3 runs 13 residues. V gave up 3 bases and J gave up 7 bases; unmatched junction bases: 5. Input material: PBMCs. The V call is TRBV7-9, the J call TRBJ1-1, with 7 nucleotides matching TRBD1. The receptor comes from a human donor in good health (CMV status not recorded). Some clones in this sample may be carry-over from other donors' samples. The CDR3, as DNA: TGTGCCAGCAGCTTGTGGGGACAGTTTGAAGCTTTCTTT. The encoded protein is CASSLWGQFEAFF.